The next 24 T cell receptor beta chains were all read from a single sample in a study of blood T cells in healthy people across ages. A second PCR of 7 to 11 cycles used a sample-barcoded 5' primer and a J-beta primer mix. Using its own MiXCR run on the 5' RACE reads, TCRdb lists one record per CDR3 protein. Among 1.2 million to 1.5 million distinct CDR3 sequences listed, 42% were seen once. Sequenced input: blood. The receptor set was obtained from a woman younger than 30 in good health.

This clonotype has ten or more counts. This sequence joins TRBV28 and TRBJ2-7; the D is unclear. This CDR3 region has 14 residues. Trimming cost V 5 bases and J 2 bases, with 13 bases left between them. Germline values: CDR1 MDHEN, CDR2 SYDVKM. This chain's CDR3 is CASSPRTDTYEQYF. CDR3 bases: TGTGCCAGCAGTCCTAGGACGGATACCTACGAGCAGTACTTC. The complete variable domain, with remaining parts taken from reference TRBV28 and TRBJ2-7, reads DVKVTQSSRYLVKRTGEKVFLECVQDMDHENMFWYRQDPGLGLRLIYFSYDVKMKEKGDIPEGYSVSREKKERFSLILESASTNQTSMYLCASSPRTDTYEQYFGPGTRLTVT.

This clonotype was observed once. V usage is TRBV6-6 and J usage is TRBJ2-1; TRBD1 is a possible D gene (6 bases). Trimming left V 5 bases short and J 3 bases short, with 11 bases between. The length of the CDR3 is 14 residues. Germline V gene data show CDR1 as MNHNY and CDR2 as SVGAGI (reference sequence). The CDR3 nucleotides are TGTGCCAGCAGTACCCAGGGGTACTACAATGAGCAGTTCTTC. The encoded protein is CASSTQGYYNEQFF.

This clonotype was picked up many times. The chain is built from TRBV5-1 and TRBJ2-3, with D perhaps TRBD1 (6 bases). The CDR3 has 14 residues. Germline CDR1 and CDR2: SGHRS and YFSETQ. V was cut by 4 bases and J by 3 bases, with 12 bases left in between. CDR3 DNA: TGCGCCAGCAGCGTGTGGGGGCGGACAGATACGCAGTATTTT. Its protein is CASSVWGRTDTQYF.

Only a few counts were recorded for this clonotype. This rearrangement joins TRBV3-1 to TRBJ2-7; TRBD1 is a possible D gene (7 bases). Germline CDR1 reads LGHDT; CDR2 reads YNNKEL (reference sequence). The CDR3 contains 15 residues. V lost 1 base and J lost 2, with 12 bases in between. The CDR3 region is CASSQGQGGPYEQYF. The DNA for the CDR3 is TGTGCCAGCAGCCAAGGGCAGGGGGGCCCCTACGAGCAGTACTTC.

This chain uses TRBV25-1 with TRBJ2-3; 8 nucleotides line up with TRBD1. CDR3 size: 18 residues. Trimming cost V 2 bases and J 4 bases; bases outside gene matches: 14. Germline CDR1 reads MGHDK; CDR2 reads SYGVNS. Written as DNA, the CDR3 is TGTGCCAGCAGTGAAAGTCGGGGACAGGCCGCGGGGTCAGATACGCAGTATTTT. Amino acid sequence: CASSESRGQAAGSDTQYF. Looking up the rest from reference TRBV25-1 and TRBJ2-3 gives the full variable domain: EADIYQTPRYLVIGTGKKITLECSQTMGHDKMYWYQQDPGMELHLIHYSYGVNSTEKGDLSSESTVSRIRTEHFPLTLESARPSHTSQYLCASSESRGQAAGSDTQYFGPGTRLTVL.

This clonotype was picked up many times. V is TRBV28 and J is TRBJ1-2, with D perhaps matching TRBD1 (5 bases). The V end lost 6 bases, the J end lost 4 bases, and 21 bases lay between the germline ends. The CDR3 length is 16 residues. CDR1 and CDR2 from the germline V gene are MDHEN and SYDVKM. The CDR3 reads CASSSGPAAGVYGYTF. The DNA of the CDR3 is TGTGCCAGCAGCTCGGGGCCCGCGGCAGGAGTCTATGGCTACACCTTC.

The chain uses TRBV15 and TRBJ2-7; 10 bases map to TRBD2. The CDR3 is 16 residues long. The germline V gene encodes CDR1 LNHNV and CDR2 YYDKDF (reference sequence). V lost 0 bases to trimming and J lost 4 bases; unmatched junction nucleotides: 6. In DNA, the CDR3 is TGTGCCACCAGCAGAGATCTAGCGGGAGAAAAGTACGAGCAGTACTTC. Translated, it gives CATSRDLAGEKYEQYF.

The J gene is TRBJ1-4, the V gene TRBV7-2; the D gene is possibly TRBD1 (5 bases). The CDR3 has 14 residues. Trimming removed 5 bases at V and 8 bases at J, with 15 bases between. Germline V gives CDR1 SGHTA, CDR2 FQGNSA. The CDR3: CASSPGGFREKLFF. As DNA, the CDR3 is TGTGCCAGCAGCCCGGGGGGGTTTCGGGAAAAACTGTTTTTT.

The V call is TRBV29-1, the J call TRBJ2-3; 9 nucleotides agree with TRBD1. The CDR3 extends over 14 amino acids. Trimming took 5 bases from V and 5 from J; bases not matched to a gene: 8. Germline V gene data show CDR1 as SQVTM and CDR2 as ANQGSEA. The CDR3 loop reads CSVYTGGRIDTQYF. CDR3 DNA: TGCAGCGTTTACACAGGGGGCCGGATAGATACGCAGTATTTT.

The genes are TRBV20-1 and TRBJ1-4; D remains unclear. CDR1 is DFQATT, CDR2 SNEGSKA, per germline (reference sequence). V was pared by 3 bases and J by 8 bases, with 16 bases between. The CDR3 totals 14 residues. CDR3 nucleotides: TGCAGTGCTAGGGATGACAAAAAGGAGGAAAAACTGTTTTTT. It specifies CSARDDKKEEKLFF.

This chain links TRBV29-1 with TRBJ1-4, with D possibly TRBD1 on 5 matching bases. Germline lookup yields CDR1 SQVTM and CDR2 ANQGSEA. This CDR3 has 13 residues. Written as DNA, the CDR3 is TGCGCCGGGGGGGGTGGAACTAATGAAAAACTGTTTTTT. Translated, it gives CAGGGGTNEKLFF.

The CDR3 sequence is CSAAPRGRNTGELFF. The CDR3, as DNA: TGCAGTGCCGCTCCCCGGGGGAGGAACACCGGGGAGCTGTTTTTT. This chain connects TRBV20-1 to TRBJ2-2; D might be TRBD2 (6 bases). V was trimmed by 6 bases and J by 1 base, leaving 15 bases between them. CDR1 and CDR2 (germline): DFQATT, SNEGSKA (reference sequence). The CDR3 consists of 15 residues.

This chain connects TRBV20-1 to TRBJ2-1, with 7 bases lining up with TRBD1. The J call may be incorrect, as the DNA end agrees better with TRBJ2-7. CDR1 DFQATT and CDR2 SNEGSKA come from the germline V gene (reference sequence). The CDR3 consists of 16 residues. The CDR3 sequence is CSARDRGQSSYNEQYF. CDR3 DNA sequence: TGCAGTGCTAGAGATCGGGGACAGAGCTCCTACAATGAGCAGTACTTC.

This clonotype was seen more than once but under ten times. The chain joins TRBV11-1 to TRBJ1-2; TRBD1 matches at 7 bases. The CDR3 runs to 14 residues. In germline, CDR1 is SGHAT, CDR2 FQDESV (reference sequence). V was clipped by 2 bases and J by 10 bases; unmatched bases: 10. The CDR3 sequence: CASSLPGQSFDYTF. In DNA form, the CDR3 reads TGTGCCAGCAGCTTACCGGGACAGTCTTTTGACTACACCTTC.

The rearrangement links TRBV27 to TRBJ2-3; TRBD2 aligns across 16 bases. This CDR3 has 20 amino acids. Trimming removed 5 bases from V and 5 bases from J; junction bases left unmatched: 16. Germline CDR1 is MNHEY and CDR2 is SMNVEV (reference sequence). CDR3 in DNA: TGTGCCAGCAGTCGCCTCGGGACTAGCGGGAGGGCCTTCGTTGTAGATACGCAGTATTTT. Translation gives CASSRLGTSGRAFVVDTQYF.

This clonotype was picked up a small number of times. The rearrangement uses TRBV28 and TRBJ2-7; tentative D call: TRBD1 (6 bases). The germline V gene encodes CDR1 MDHEN and CDR2 SYDVKM. V was pared by 4 bases and J by 2 bases, with 12 bases between. This CDR3 has 14 residues. The CDR3 DNA reads as TGTGCCAGCAGTTCCGGGACAATCACCTACGAGCAGTACTTC. Translation: CASSSGTITYEQYF.

The genes are TRBV28 and TRBJ1-1; D is perhaps TRBD1 (6 bases). V dropped 10 bases and J dropped 0 bases, with 18 bases sitting between them. CDR3 length: 15 residues. CDR1 is MDHEN and CDR2 is SYDVKM in the germline V gene. CDR3 sequence (DNA): TGTGCCATCAGACCTACAGGGTTCATGAACACTGAAGCTTTCTTT. This encodes CAIRPTGFMNTEAFF.

This clonotype was seen a few times. J is TRBJ2-5 and V is TRBV5-1; either TRBD1 or TRBD2 may fit D (5 bases each). V lost 5 bases and J 3 bases, leaving 14 bases between the germline ends. CDR1 and CDR2 (germline): SGHRS, YFSETQ. This CDR3 has 14 residues. CDR3 region: CASRHGTDKETQYF. The CDR3, as DNA: TGCGCCAGCAGACACGGGACGGATAAAGAGACCCAGTACTTC.

The chain is built from TRBV7-6 and TRBJ2-7, with D tentatively TRBD1 (5 bases). With 2 bases removed from V and 2 bases from J, the gap between germline ends came to 13 bases. This CDR3 has 15 amino acids. CDR1 and CDR2 from the germline V gene are SGHVS and FNYEAQ. The CDR3 protein is CASSLSQGVTYEQYF. CDR3 nucleotide sequence: TGTGCCAGCAGCTTATCTCAGGGTGTTACCTACGAGCAGTACTTC.

This rearrangement joins TRBV19 to TRBJ2-4; D gene unclear. The CDR3 sequence is 13 residues long. Trimming took off 8 bases at V and 7 bases at J, with 15 bases between the two ends. The V gene's germline CDR1 is LNHDA and CDR2 SQIVND (reference sequence). CDR3 loop: CASEERPQNIQYF. Written as DNA, the CDR3 is TGTGCCAGTGAGGAGAGGCCGCAGAACATTCAGTACTTC.

This clonotype was counted a few times. J is TRBJ2-1 and V is TRBV24-1; TRBD1 might be the D (6 bases). The CDR3 sequence is 13 residues long. Germline V gives CDR1 KGHDR, CDR2 SFDVKD. The ends were cut back, 7 bases at V and 6 bases at J, with 12 bases in the middle. The CDR3 DNA reads as TGTGCCACCAGCCAATTCAGGGGCAATGAGCAGTTCTTC. This encodes CATSQFRGNEQFF.

This clonotype was detected many times. A read error may produce the germline difference seen at one junction end. The chain links TRBV7-9 to TRBJ2-1; D is unresolved. The CDR3 has 14 residues. Germline CDR1 reads SEHNR; CDR2 reads FQNEAQ (reference sequence). The CDR3: CASSLSLSYNEQFF. CDR3 in DNA: TGCGCCAGCAGCTTATCTCTCTCCTACAATGAGCAGTTCTTC. Based on the CDR3 plus reference TRBV7-9 and TRBJ2-1, the full variable domain is DTGVSQNPRHKITKRGQNVTFRCDPISEHNRLYWYRQTLGQGPEFLTYFQNEAQLEKSRLLSDRFSAERPKGSFSTLEIQRTEQGDSAMYLCASSLSLSYNEQFFGPGTRLTVL.

V is TRBV5-1 and J is TRBJ2-1, with D hard to call. With 0 bases removed from V and 5 bases from J, the gap between germline ends came to 12 bases. The CDR3 runs 15 residues. Per the germline V gene, CDR1 is SGHRS and CDR2 is YFSETQ. The CDR3 loop is CASSLARLIDNEQFF. CDR3 coding DNA: TGCGCCAGCAGCTTGGCCCGTCTAATAGACAATGAGCAGTTCTTC.

There are a few counts of this clonotype. The rearrangement joins TRBV11-2 to TRBJ2-1, with D uncertain. The CDR3 extends over 17 amino acids. Germline CDR1 SGHAT, CDR2 FQNNGV. Trimming took off 1 base at V and 3 bases at J, with 16 bases between the two ends. The CDR3 region is CASSLGDRSWGYNEQFF. The CDR3 coding sequence is TGTGCCAGCAGCTTAGGGGATCGTTCTTGGGGCTACAATGAGCAGTTCTTC.